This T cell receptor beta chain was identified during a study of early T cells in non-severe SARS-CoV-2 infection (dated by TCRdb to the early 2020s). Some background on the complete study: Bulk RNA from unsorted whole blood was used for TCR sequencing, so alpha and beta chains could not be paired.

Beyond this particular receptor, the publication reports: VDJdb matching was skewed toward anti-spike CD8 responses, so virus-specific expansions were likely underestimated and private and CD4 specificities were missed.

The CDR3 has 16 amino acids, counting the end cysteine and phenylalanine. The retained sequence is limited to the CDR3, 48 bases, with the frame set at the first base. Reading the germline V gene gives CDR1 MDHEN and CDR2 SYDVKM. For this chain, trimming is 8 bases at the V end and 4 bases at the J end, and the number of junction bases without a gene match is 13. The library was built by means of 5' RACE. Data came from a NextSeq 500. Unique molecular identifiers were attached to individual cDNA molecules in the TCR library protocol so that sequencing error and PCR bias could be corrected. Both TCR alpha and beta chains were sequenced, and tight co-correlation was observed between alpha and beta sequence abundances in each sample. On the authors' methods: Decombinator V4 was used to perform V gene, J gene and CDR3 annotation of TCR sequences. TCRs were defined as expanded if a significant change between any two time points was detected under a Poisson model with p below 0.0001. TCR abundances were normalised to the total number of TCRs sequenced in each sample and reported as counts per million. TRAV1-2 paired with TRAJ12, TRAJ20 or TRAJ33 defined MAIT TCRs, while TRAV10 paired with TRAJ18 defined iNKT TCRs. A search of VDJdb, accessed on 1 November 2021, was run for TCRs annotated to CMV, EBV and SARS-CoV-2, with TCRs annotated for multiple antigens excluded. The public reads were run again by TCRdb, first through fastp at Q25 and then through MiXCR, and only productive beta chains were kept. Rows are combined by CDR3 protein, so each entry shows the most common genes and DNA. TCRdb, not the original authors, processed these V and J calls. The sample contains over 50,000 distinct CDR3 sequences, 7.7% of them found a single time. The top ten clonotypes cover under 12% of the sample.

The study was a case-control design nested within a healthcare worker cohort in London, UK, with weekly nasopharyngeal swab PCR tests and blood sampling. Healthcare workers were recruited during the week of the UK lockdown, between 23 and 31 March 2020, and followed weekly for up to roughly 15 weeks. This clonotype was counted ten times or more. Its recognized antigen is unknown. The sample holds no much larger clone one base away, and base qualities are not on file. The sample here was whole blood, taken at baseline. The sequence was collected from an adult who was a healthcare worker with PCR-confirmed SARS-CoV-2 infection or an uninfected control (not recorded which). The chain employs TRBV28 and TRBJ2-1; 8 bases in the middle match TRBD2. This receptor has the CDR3 CASLGQRESRYNEQFF. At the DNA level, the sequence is TGTGCCAGCCTCGGCCAGCGGGAGTCCCGTTACAATGAGCAGTTCTTC.